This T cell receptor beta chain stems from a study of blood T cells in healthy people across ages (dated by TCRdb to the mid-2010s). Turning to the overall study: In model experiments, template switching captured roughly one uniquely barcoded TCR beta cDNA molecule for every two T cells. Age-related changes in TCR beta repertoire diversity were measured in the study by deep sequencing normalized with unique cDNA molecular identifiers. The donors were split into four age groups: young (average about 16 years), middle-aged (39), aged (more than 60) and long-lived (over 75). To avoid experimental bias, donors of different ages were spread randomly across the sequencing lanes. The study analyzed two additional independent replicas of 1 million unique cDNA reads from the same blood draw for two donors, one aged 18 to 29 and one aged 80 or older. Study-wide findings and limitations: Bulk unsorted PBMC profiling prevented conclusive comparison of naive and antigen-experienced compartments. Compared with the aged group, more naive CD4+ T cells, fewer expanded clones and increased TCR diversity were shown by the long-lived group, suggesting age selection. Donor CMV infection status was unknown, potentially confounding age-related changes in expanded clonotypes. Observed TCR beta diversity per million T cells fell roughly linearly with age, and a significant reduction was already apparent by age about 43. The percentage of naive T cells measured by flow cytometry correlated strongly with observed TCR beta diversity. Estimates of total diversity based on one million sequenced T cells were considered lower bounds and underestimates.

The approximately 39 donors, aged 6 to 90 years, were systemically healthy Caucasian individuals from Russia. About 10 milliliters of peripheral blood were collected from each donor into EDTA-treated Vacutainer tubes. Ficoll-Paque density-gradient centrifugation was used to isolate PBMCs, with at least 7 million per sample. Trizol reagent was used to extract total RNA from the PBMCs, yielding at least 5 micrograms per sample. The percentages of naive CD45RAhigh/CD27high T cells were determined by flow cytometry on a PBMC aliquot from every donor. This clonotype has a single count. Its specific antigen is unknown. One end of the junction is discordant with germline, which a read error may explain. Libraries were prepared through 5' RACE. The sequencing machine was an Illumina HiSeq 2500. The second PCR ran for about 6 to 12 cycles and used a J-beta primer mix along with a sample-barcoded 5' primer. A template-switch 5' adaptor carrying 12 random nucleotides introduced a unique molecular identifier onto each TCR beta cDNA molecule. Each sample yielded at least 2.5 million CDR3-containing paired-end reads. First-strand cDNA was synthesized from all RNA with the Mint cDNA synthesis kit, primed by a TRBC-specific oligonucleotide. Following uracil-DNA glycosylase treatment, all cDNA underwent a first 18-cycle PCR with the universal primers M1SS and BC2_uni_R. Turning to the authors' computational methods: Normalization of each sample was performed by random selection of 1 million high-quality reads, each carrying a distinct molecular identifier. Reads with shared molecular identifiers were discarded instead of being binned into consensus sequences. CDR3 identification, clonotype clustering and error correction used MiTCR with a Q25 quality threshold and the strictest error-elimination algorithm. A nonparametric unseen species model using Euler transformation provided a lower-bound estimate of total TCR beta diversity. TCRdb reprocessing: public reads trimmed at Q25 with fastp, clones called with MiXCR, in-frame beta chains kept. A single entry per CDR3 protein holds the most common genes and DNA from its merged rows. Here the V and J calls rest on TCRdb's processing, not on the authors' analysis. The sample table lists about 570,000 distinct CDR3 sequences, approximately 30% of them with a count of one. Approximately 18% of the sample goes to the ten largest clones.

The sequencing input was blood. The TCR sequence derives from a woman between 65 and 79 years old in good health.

The base sequence is TGTGCCAGCAGCTTAGTCAACGGGGGGGCCTACGGGCAGTACTTC. The translation is CASSLVNGGAYGQYF. The chain links TRBV13 with TRBJ2-7; the junction holds 8 bases that match TRBD2. CDR1 and CDR2, looked up from the germline V gene (reference sequence), are PRHDT and FYEKMQ. The CDR3 contains 15 residues, cysteine and phenylalanine counted. This entry keeps only the CDR3 DNA: 45 bases, framed from base 1.